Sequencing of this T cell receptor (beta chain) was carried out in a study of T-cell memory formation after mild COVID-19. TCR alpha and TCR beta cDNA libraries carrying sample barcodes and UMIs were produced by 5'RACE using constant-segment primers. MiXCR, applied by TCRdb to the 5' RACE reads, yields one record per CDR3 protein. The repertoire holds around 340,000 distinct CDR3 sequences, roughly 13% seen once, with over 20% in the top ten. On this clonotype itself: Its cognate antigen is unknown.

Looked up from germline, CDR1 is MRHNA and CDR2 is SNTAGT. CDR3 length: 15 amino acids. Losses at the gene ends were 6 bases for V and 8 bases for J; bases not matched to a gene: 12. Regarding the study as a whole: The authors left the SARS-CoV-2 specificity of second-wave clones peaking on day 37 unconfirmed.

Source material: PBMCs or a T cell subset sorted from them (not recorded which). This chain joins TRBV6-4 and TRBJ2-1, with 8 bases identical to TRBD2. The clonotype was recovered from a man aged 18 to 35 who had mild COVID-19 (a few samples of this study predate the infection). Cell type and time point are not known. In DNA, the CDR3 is TGTGCCAGCAGCGTCCGTCGGGGGGGGGGCTATGAGCAGTTCTTC. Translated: CASSVRRGGGYEQFF.